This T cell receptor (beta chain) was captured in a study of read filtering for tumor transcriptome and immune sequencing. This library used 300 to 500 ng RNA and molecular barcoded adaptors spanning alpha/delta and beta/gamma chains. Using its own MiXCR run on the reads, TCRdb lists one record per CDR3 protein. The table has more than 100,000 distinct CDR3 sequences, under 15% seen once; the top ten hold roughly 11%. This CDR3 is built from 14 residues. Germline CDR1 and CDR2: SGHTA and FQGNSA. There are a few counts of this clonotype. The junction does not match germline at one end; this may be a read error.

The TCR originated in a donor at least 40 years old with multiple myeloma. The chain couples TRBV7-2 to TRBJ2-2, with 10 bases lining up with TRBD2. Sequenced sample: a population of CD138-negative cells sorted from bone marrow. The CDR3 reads CASQAGGRTGELSF. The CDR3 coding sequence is TGTGCCAGCCAAGCGGGGGGGCGTACCGGGGAGCTGTCTTTT.